This T cell receptor beta chain was captured by sequencing in a study of T cell clonotyping in hematopoietic cell transplantation. Study-level results: Few recipient clonotypes overlapped donors; over 97% were de novo at given depth.

Points on this clone: Antigen unknown.

This table comes from immunoSEQ multiplex PCR, and its TCRdb copy is limited to in-frame clones, with some not included. The sample contains around 6,200 clones, around 87% of which appear only once. Germline CDR1 reads LGHNA; CDR2 reads YNFKEQ. Trimming left V 0 bases short and J 7 bases short, with 13 bases between. The CDR3 spans 14 residues. The gene calls are TRBV4-2 and TRBJ2-7; tentatively, D is TRBD2 (6 bases). The specimen comprised peripheral blood mononuclear cells, sampled 100 days after allogeneic stem cell transplant. The receptor was isolated from a female patient aged 40-49 years who had an allogeneic stem cell transplant from a related donor, so the T cells may come from the graft donor. Some clones in this sample may be carry-over from other donors' samples. The CDR3 reads CASSQDLSGREQYF. As DNA, the CDR3 is TGTGCCAGCAGCCAAGATTTATCGGGGAGGGAGCAGTACTTC.